These 27 T cell receptor beta chains came from one sample sequenced in a study of blood T cells in healthy people across ages. The authors ran a second PCR of about 7 to 12 cycles using a sample-barcoded 5' primer and a J-beta primer mix. A single record per CDR3 protein comes from TCRdb applying MiXCR to the 5' RACE reads. Of more than 650,000 distinct CDR3 sequences in the sample, 25% to 30% are singletons; the top ten hold 3%. In addition, the sample was reused for a study of T cells of mothers and their children.

Sequenced input: blood. All receptors come from a boy aged 5-17 years in good health.

This chain uses TRBV28 with TRBJ1-6, with TRBD1 matching 7 bases. The CDR3 loop spans 17 amino acids. After removal of 5 bases from V and 7 bases from J, the junction contained 14 bases not matched to a gene. Germline CDR1 reads MDHEN; CDR2 reads SYDVKM. The CDR3 here is CASSLTTGFFENSPLHF. The CDR3, as DNA: TGTGCCAGCAGTCTCACGACAGGGTTCTTCGAGAATTCACCCCTCCACTTT.

This clonotype was seen only a few times. This chain uses TRBV6-1 with TRBJ1-2, with D uncertain. Looked up from germline, CDR1 is MNHNS and CDR2 is SASEGT. V was cut by 5 bases and J by 0 bases, with 19 bases left in between. This CDR3 spans 17 amino acids. The CDR3 sequence: CASSPIVWAVTNYGYTF. For the CDR3, the DNA is TGTGCCAGCAGTCCCATAGTATGGGCCGTGACTAACTATGGCTACACCTTC.

This clonotype has only a few counts. The chain links TRBV28 to TRBJ1-4, with D unresolved. V dropped 5 bases and J dropped 7 bases, with 20 bases sitting between them. This CDR3 is 16 amino acids long. Germline V gene sequence: CDR1 MDHEN, CDR2 SYDVKM. The CDR3 coding sequence is TGTGCCAGCAGTATCAGACGGACGACATCTAGTGAAAAACTGTTTTTT. This translates into CASSIRRTTSSEKLFF.

The V call is TRBV3-1, the J call TRBJ2-5, with TRBD2 identical over 10 bases. The J call may not be correct, given that the DNA end is closer to TRBJ2-1. CDR1 is LGHDT and CDR2 is YNNKEL in the germline V gene (reference sequence). CDR3 size: 15 residues. As DNA, the CDR3 is TGTGCCAGCAGCCCACTAGCGGGATTAAGGAATGAGCAGTTCTTC. Amino acid sequence: CASSPLAGLRNEQFF.

This clonotype has only a few counts. The V gene is TRBV10-3, the J gene TRBJ2-5; maybe TRBD2 (6 bases). This CDR3 is built from 17 residues. Trimming took off 0 bases at V and 3 bases at J, with 17 bases between the two ends. Germline CDR1 is ENHRY and CDR2 is SYGVKD. The CDR3 DNA reads TGTGCCATCAGTGAGTCTACCAACGGAGGGAGGAAAGAGACCCAGTACTTC. Translating it yields CAISESTNGGRKETQYF.

This clonotype showed up just a few times. CDR3 coding DNA: TGTGCCAGCAGCCAAGCTCCGGGACTAGCGGGTAATGAAGAGACCCAGTACTTC. Translation: CASSQAPGLAGNEETQYF. The genes are TRBV3-1 and TRBJ2-7; 12 bases fit TRBD2. The J call may be in error: the DNA end matches TRBJ2-5 better. Per the germline V gene, CDR1 is LGHDT and CDR2 is YNNKEL (reference sequence). This CDR3 is built from 18 residues.

A few counts support this clonotype. V and J are TRBV28 and TRBJ1-5; TRBD1 is a possible D gene (5 bases). Germline CDR1 MDHEN, CDR2 SYDVKM. Trimming removed 2 bases from V and 5 bases from J, with 10 bases in between. CDR3 length: 14 amino acids. In DNA, the CDR3 is TGTGCCAGCAGTTTAGTAGGGGCCGATCAGCCCCAGCATTTT. Translated: CASSLVGADQPQHF.

This clonotype was observed a few times. The genes are TRBV5-1 and TRBJ1-2; D not resolved. This CDR3 spans 15 amino acids. Looked up from germline, CDR1 is SGHRS and CDR2 is YFSETQ. V was trimmed by 1 base and J by 4 bases, leaving 14 bases between them. Written as DNA, the CDR3 is TGCGCCAGCAGCTTGTTCCCAGGAACGGGCTATGGCTACACCTTC. Protein: CASSLFPGTGYGYTF.

This chain links TRBV12-3 or TRBV12-4 with TRBJ2-1; the D gene could be TRBD1 or TRBD2 (6 bases each). This CDR3 is built from 14 residues. Trimming removed 5 bases from V and 7 bases from J, with 15 bases in between. The CDR3 sequence: CASSRWGAGNEQFF. CDR3 nucleotide sequence: TGTGCCAGCAGTAGGTGGGGGGCGGGAAATGAGCAGTTCTTC.

V and J are TRBV12-3 or TRBV12-4 and TRBJ1-2; D might be TRBD1 (6 bases). Trimming cost V 5 bases and J 0 bases, with 10 bases left between them. This CDR3 is built from 14 residues. The CDR3 coding sequence is TGTGCCAGCAGTGGGGGGGCAGCTAACTATGGCTACACCTTC. This encodes CASSGGAANYGYTF.

V usage is TRBV5-1 and J usage is TRBJ2-5; 11 bases align to TRBD1. The J segment lost 4 bases and the V segment lost 0 bases, leaving 5 bases of the junction unmatched. Germline values: CDR1 SGHRS, CDR2 YFSETQ. The CDR3 totals 16 residues. CDR3 residues: CASSLGFGTGGETQYF. The CDR3 bases are TGCGCCAGCAGCTTGGGCTTCGGGACAGGGGGAGAGACCCAGTACTTC.

The J gene is TRBJ2-5, the V gene TRBV28, with D unresolved. This CDR3 region has 9 residues. From germline, CDR1 is MDHEN and CDR2 SYDVKM. CDR3 region: CAWRVPQYF. Here the CDR3 DNA reads TGTGCGTGGCGAGTGCCCCAGTACTTC. Based on the CDR3 plus reference TRBV28 and TRBJ2-5, the full variable domain is DVKVTQSSRYLVKRTGEKVFLECVQDMDHENMFWYRQDPGLGLRLIYFSYDVKMKEKGDIPEGYSVSREKKERFSLILESASTNQTSMYLCAWRVPQYFGPGTRLLVL.

The V call is TRBV6-5, the J call TRBJ2-4, with 14 bases fitting TRBD2. In germline, CDR1 is MNHEY, CDR2 SVGAGI. The CDR3 spans 16 residues. With 7 bases clipped from V and 7 bases from J, the junction kept 9 bases outside the gene matches. This CDR3 is CASTGLAGGGPNIQYF. Here the CDR3 DNA reads TGTGCCAGCACTGGACTAGCGGGGGGCGGGCCTAACATTCAGTACTTC.

This clonotype has only a few counts. The V and J genes are TRBV20-1 and TRBJ2-1; 10 bases match TRBD2. CDR3 length: 15 residues. With V trimmed by 3 bases and J by 5 bases, 7 bases remained unmatched. Per the germline V gene, CDR1 is DFQATT and CDR2 is SNEGSKA (reference sequence). In nucleotides, the CDR3 is TGCAGTGCTAGGATCCCCGGGACTAGCGACAATGAGCAGTTCTTC. Translation: CSARIPGTSDNEQFF.

CDR3 in amino acids: CASSFSQATYEQYF. DNA of the CDR3: TGCGCCAGCAGCTTTAGCCAGGCTACCTACGAGCAGTACTTC. The rearrangement links TRBV5-1 to TRBJ2-7; D call uncertain. Deletions cut 2 bases from V and 2 bases from J, with 11 bases between. CDR1 is SGHRS, CDR2 YFSETQ, per germline. CDR3 length equals 14 residues.

The gene calls are TRBV4-2 and TRBJ1-2; D unresolved. The CDR3 consists of 14 residues. The ends were cut back, 0 bases at V and 8 bases at J, with 13 bases in the middle. Germline lookup yields CDR1 LGHNA and CDR2 YNFKEQ. The CDR3 loop is CASSQDAGYLGYTF. The CDR3 DNA is TGTGCCAGCAGCCAAGACGCCGGATATCTGGGCTACACCTTC.

This rearrangement joins TRBV10-3 to TRBJ2-5; 11 bases map to TRBD1. V gave up 6 bases and J gave up 5 bases; unmatched junction bases: 5. CDR1 and CDR2 from the germline V gene are ENHRY and SYGVKD. CDR3 size: 14 residues. CDR3 residues: CAISGQGAMETQYF. DNA for the CDR3: TGTGCCATCAGCGGACAGGGGGCTATGGAGACCCAGTACTTC.

This clonotype has ten or more counts. J is TRBJ2-5 and V is TRBV2, with D maybe TRBD1 (6 bases). This CDR3 region has 15 residues. The germline CDR1 and CDR2 sequences are SNHLY and FYNNEI. Deletions cut 1 base from V and 5 bases from J, with 14 bases between. The CDR3 protein is CASSEEAGVGETQYF. The CDR3 nucleotides are TGTGCCAGCAGTGAAGAGGCAGGGGTAGGGGAGACCCAGTACTTC.

This clonotype has more than one count but fewer than ten. The chain combines TRBV11-2 with TRBJ1-6, with D unresolved. CDR1 and CDR2 (germline): SGHAT, FQNNGV. This CDR3 has 15 residues. Trimming removed 3 bases from V and 7 bases from J, with 13 bases in between. CDR3: CASSFYRGGNSPLHF. The CDR3 DNA reads as TGTGCCAGCAGCTTTTATCGGGGTGGCAATTCACCCCTCCACTTT.

A remark on this clonotype: Its ends do not fully match the called genes, so a read error is possible. The chain is built from TRBV20-1 and TRBJ1-5; D is uncertain. Germline lookup yields CDR1 DFQATT and CDR2 SNEGSKA (reference sequence). This CDR3 spans 11 amino acids. The CDR3 DNA sequence: TGCAGTGCTAGAGGGGGTCAGCCCCGGCATTTT. Its protein is CSARGGQPRHF.

The sample holds many counts of this clonotype. The V call is TRBV7-9, the J call TRBJ2-5; D call uncertain. V lost 1 base and J lost 5, with 11 bases in between. Germline V gives CDR1 SEHNR, CDR2 FQNEAQ (reference sequence). This CDR3 is built from 14 residues. The CDR3 sequence: CASSLGRNGETQYF. Written as DNA, the CDR3 is TGTGCCAGCAGCTTAGGCCGCAACGGCGAGACCCAGTACTTC.

This clonotype was counted a single time. The chain joins TRBV3-1 to TRBJ1-1; no firm D call. This CDR3 spans 15 amino acids. V was trimmed by 4 bases and J by 1 base, leaving 13 bases between them. Germline CDR1 reads LGHDT; CDR2 reads YNNKEL (reference sequence). In DNA, the CDR3 is TGTGCCAGCAGCCGGATCCTTGGTGGGAACACTGAAGCTTTCTTT. It is translated as CASSRILGGNTEAFF.

The V and J genes are TRBV9 and TRBJ2-1, with 9 nucleotides matching TRBD2. The trim removed 0 bases at V and 1 base at J, leaving 5 bases unmatched. CDR3 length: 17 amino acids. CDR1 and CDR2 from the germline V gene are SGDLS and YYNGEE. This chain's CDR3 is CASSVGSSGVSYNEQFF. The CDR3 DNA sequence: TGTGCCAGCAGCGTAGGTTCTAGCGGGGTATCCTACAATGAGCAGTTCTTC.

This clonotype appeared a few times. The chain carries TRBV6-5 and TRBJ2-5, with 8 bases lining up with TRBD1. The J call may be incorrect, as the DNA end agrees better with TRBJ2-1. From germline, CDR1 is MNHEY and CDR2 SVGAGI. This CDR3 is built from 14 residues. CDR3 bases: TGTGCCAGCAGTTACCGAGGACAGGGTTGGGAGCAGTTCTTC. As protein: CASSYRGQGWEQFF.

This clonotype was picked up many times. V gene TRBV25-1 combines with J gene TRBJ2-5; D gene unclear. With 3 bases removed from V and 1 base from J, the gap between germline ends came to 18 bases. CDR3 length: 17 residues. Germline values: CDR1 MGHDK, CDR2 SYGVNS. The CDR3 bases are TGTGCCAGCAGTGAGGAACGGGCAGGCCAAGCCCAAGAGACCCAGTACTTC. This codes for CASSEERAGQAQETQYF.

This clonotype was seen a few times. This chain connects TRBV14 to TRBJ1-1; no clear D. The CDR3 consists of 12 residues. V was shortened by 2 bases and J by 7 bases, with 8 bases between the two germline ends. Germline CDR1 is SGHDN and CDR2 is FVKESK. CDR3 region: CASSQSDVEAFF. The CDR3 bases are TGTGCCAGCAGCCAATCTGACGTTGAAGCTTTCTTT. The complete variable domain, with remaining parts taken from reference TRBV14 and TRBJ1-1, reads EAGVTQFPSHSVIEKGQTVTLRCDPISGHDNLYWYRRVMGKEIKFLLHFVKESKQDESGMPNNRFLAERTGGTYSTLKVQPAELEDSGVYFCASSQSDVEAFFGQGTRLTVV.

This chain links TRBV20-1 with TRBJ1-4; D uncertain. V was pared by 2 bases and J by 4 bases, with 11 bases between. This CDR3 contains 14 residues. Germline CDR1 is DFQATT and CDR2 is SNEGSKA (reference sequence). CDR3 coding DNA: TGCAGTGCTAGATGGCCAAAGGGTAATGAAAAACTGTTTTTT. This encodes CSARWPKGNEKLFF.